This TCR beta chain stems from a study of blood T cell repertoires in COVID-19. Study at large: Samples of COVID-19 (acute and convalescent) were obtained from the United States, Italy and Spain. Sources were T cells, B-cell-depleted T cells, or PBMCs; the material itself was cDNA or gDNA.

Germline assignment: CDR1 LNHDA and CDR2 SQIVND (reference sequence). The CDR3 covers 14 residues. V dropped 4 bases and J dropped 8; count of bases not matched to a gene: 7. Original processing notes: Estimation of nucleated cell counts was performed using reference gene primer amplification. The repertoire was sequenced with immunoSEQ multiplex PCR; TCRdb's copy has only in-frame clones and lacks some. V and J calls and clone size follow that table, whereas D and trimming were derived from the DNA. The table has fewer than 15,000 clones, 86% seen once; the top ten hold roughly half. The sample taken for sequencing was peripheral blood. The receptor's source is an elderly man with acute or convalescent COVID-19. The V gene is TRBV19, the J gene TRBJ1-2; 10 bases are shared with TRBD1. This CDR3 reads CASSTRQGARGYTF. In nucleotides, the CDR3 is TGTGCCAGTAGTACGCGACAGGGGGCCCGGGGCTACACCTTC.